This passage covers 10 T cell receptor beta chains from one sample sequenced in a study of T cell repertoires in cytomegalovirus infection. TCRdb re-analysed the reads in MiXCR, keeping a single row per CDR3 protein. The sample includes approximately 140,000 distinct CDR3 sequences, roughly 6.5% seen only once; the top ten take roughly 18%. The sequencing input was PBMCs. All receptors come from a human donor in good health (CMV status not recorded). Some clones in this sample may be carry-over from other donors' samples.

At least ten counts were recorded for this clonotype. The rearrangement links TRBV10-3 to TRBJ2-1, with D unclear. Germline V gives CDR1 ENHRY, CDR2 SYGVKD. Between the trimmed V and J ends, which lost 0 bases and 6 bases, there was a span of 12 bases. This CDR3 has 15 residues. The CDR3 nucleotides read TGTGCCATCAGTGAGTCGCGGTCCCAAGTCAATGAGCAGTTCTTC. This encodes CAISESRSQVNEQFF.

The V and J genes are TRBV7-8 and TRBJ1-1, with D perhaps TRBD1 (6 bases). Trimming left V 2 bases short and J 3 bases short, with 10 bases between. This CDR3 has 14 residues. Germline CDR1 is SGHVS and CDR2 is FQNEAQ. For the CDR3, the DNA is TGTGCCAGCAGCTTAAGGGGGGGAGACACTGAAGCTTTCTTT. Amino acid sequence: CASSLRGGDTEAFF.

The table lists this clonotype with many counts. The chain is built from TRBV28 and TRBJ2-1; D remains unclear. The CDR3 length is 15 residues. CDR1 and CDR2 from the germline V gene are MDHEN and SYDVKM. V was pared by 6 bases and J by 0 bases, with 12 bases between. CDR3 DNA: TGTGCCAGCAGCCCCCAATTGTCCTCCTACAATGAGCAGTTCTTC. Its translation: CASSPQLSSYNEQFF.

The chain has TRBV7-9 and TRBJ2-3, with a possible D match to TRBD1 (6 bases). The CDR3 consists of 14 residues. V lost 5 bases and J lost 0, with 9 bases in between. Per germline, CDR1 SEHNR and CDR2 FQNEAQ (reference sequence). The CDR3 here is CASSPGASTDTQYF. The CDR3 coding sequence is TGTGCCAGCAGCCCAGGGGCTAGCACAGATACGCAGTATTTT.

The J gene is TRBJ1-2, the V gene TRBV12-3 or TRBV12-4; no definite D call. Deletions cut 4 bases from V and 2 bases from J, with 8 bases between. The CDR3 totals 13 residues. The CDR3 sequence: CASSSRQNYGYTF. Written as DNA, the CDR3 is TGTGCCAGCAGTTCCAGGCAGAACTATGGCTACACCTTC.

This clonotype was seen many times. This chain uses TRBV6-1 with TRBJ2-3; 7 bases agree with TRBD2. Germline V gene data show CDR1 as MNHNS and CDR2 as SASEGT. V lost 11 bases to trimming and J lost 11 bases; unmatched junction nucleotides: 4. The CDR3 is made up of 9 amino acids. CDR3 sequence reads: CAVWGGQYF. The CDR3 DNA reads TGTGCCGTATGGGGGGGGCAGTATTTT.

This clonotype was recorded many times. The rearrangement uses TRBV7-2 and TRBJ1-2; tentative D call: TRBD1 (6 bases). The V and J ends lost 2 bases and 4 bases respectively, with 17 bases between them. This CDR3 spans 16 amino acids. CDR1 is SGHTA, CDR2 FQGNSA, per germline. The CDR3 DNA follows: TGTGCCAGCAGCTTAAGGACGGACAGAGGGTCCTATGGCTACACCTTC. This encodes CASSLRTDRGSYGYTF. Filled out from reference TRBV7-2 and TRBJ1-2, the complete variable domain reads GAGVSQSPSNKVTEKGKDVELRCDPISGHTALYWYRQSLGQGLEFLIYFQGNSAPDKSGLPSDRFSAERTGGSVSTLTIQRTQQEDSAVYLCASSLRTDRGSYGYTFGSGTRLTVV.

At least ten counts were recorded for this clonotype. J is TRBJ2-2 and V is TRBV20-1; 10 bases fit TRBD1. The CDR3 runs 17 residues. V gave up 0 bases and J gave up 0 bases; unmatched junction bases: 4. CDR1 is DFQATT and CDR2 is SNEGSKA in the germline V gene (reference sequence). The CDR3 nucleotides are TGCAGTGCTAGAGATCGACAGGGGGCCGCGAACACCGGGGAGCTGTTTTTT. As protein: CSARDRQGAANTGELFF.

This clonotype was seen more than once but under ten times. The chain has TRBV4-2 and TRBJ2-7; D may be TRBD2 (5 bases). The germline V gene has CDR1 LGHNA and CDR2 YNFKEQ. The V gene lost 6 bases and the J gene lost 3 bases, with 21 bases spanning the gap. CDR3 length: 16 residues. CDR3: CASSPLDLDGDYEQYF. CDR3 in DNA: TGTGCCAGCAGTCCCTTAGACCTTGACGGGGACTACGAGCAGTACTTC.

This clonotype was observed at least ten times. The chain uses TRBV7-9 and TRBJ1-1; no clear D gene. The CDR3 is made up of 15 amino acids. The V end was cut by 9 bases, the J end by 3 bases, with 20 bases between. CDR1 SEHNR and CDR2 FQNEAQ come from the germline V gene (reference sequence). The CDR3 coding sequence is TGTGCCAGTCAGGAAGGGTCGTCGAGGGACACTGAAGCTTTCTTT. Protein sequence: CASQEGSSRDTEAFF.